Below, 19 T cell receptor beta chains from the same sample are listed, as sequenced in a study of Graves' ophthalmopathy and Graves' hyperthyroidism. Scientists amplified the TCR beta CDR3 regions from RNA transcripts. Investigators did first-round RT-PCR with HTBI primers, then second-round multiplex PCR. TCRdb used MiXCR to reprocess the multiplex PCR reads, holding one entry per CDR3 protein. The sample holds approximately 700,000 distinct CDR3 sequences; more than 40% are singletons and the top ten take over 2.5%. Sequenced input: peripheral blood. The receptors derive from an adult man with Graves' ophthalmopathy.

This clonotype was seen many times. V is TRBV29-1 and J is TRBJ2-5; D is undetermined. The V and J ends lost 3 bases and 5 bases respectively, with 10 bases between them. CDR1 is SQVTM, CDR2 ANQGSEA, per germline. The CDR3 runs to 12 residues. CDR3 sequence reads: CSVDLIPETQYF. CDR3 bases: TGCAGCGTTGATCTGATTCCGGAGACCCAGTACTTC.

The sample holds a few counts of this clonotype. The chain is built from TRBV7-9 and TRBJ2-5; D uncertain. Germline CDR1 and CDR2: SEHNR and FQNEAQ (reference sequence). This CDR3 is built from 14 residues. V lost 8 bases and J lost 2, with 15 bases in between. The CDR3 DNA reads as TGTGCCAGCTCACCAAAGACCGCACAAGAGACCCAGTACTTC. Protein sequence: CASSPKTAQETQYF.

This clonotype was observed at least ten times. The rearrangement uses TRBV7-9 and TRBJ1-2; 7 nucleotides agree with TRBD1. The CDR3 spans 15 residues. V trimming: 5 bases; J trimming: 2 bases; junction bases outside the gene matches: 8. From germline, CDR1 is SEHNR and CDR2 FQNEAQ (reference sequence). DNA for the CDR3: TGTGCCAGCAGCCAGACAGGGCCGAGGAACTATGGCTACACCTTC. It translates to CASSQTGPRNYGYTF.

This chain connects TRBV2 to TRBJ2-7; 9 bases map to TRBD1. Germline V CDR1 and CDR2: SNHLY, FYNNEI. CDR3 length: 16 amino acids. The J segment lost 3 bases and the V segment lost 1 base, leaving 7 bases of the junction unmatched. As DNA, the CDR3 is TGTGCCAGCAGTGAAGGGGGACAGGGCGGGTTCTACGAGCAGTACTTC. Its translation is CASSEGGQGGFYEQYF.

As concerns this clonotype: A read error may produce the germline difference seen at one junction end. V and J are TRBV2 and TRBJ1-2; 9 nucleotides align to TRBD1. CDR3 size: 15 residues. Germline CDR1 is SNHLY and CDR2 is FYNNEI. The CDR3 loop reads CASSLATGGFDGYTF. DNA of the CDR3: TGCGCCAGCAGCTTGGCGACAGGGGGTTTCGATGGCTACACCTTC.

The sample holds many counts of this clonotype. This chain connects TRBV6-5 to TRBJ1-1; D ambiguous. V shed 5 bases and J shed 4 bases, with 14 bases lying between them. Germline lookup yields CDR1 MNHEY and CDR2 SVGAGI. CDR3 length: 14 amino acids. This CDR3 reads CASSQLNKGTEAFF. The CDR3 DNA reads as TGTGCCAGCAGTCAACTCAACAAGGGCACTGAAGCTTTCTTT.

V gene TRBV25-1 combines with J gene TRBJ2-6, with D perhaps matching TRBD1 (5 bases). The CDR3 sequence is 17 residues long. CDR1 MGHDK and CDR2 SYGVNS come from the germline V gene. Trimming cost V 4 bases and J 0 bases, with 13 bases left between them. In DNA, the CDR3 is TGTGCCAGCAGTGCCTCGGACACGAACTCTGGGGCCAACGTCCTGACTTTC. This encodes CASSASDTNSGANVLTF.

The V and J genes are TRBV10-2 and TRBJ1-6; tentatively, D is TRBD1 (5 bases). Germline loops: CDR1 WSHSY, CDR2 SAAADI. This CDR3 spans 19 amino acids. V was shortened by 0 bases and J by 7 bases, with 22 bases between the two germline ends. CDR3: CASSESRGRVGDRNSPLHF. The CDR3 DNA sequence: TGCGCCAGCAGTGAGTCGCGAGGCAGGGTGGGTGACAGAAATTCACCCCTCCACTTT.

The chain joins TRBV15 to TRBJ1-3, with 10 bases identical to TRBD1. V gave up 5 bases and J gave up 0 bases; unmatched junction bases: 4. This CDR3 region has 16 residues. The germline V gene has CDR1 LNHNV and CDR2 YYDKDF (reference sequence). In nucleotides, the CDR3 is TGTGCCACCAGCGGTGACAGGGGGCACTCTGGAAACACCATATATTTT. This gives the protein CATSGDRGHSGNTIYF.

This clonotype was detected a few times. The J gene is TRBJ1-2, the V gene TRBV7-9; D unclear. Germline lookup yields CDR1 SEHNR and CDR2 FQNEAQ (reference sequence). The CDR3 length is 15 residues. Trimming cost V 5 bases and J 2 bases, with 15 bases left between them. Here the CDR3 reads CASSPGAGINYGYTF. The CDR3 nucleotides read TGTGCCAGCAGCCCCGGAGCGGGGATCAACTATGGCTACACCTTC.

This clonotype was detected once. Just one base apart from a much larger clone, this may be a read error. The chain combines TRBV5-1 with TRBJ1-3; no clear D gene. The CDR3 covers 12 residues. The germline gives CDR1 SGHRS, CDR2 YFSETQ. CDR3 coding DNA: TGTGTCAGCAGCGAAGGTCGAAACACCATATATTTT. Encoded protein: CVSSEGRNTIYF.

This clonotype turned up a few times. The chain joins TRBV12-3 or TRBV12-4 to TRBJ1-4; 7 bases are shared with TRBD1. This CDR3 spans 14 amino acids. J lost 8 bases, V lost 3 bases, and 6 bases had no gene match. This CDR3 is CASSLRRGDEKLFF. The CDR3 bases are TGTGCCAGCAGTTTGCGCAGGGGGGACGAAAAACTGTTTTTT.

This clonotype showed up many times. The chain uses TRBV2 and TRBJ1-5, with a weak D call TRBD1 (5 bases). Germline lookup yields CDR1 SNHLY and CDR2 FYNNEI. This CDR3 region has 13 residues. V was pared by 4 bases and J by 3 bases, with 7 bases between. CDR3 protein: CASSGQLNQPQHF. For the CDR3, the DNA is TGTGCCAGCAGTGGACAGCTCAATCAGCCCCAGCATTTT.

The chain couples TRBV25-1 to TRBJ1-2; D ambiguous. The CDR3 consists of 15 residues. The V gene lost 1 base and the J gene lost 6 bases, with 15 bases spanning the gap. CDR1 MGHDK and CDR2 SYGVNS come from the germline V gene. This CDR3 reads CASSESRGKANGYTF. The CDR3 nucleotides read TGTGCCAGCAGTGAATCGCGCGGCAAGGCCAATGGCTACACCTTC.

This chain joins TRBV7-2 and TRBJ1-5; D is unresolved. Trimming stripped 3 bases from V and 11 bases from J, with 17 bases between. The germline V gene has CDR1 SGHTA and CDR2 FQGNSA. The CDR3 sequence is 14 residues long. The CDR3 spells CASSLSGGQETQHF. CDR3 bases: TGTGCCAGCAGCTTGTCGGGTGGGCAAGAGACCCAGCATTTT.

CDR3 residues: CASSSGVNEQFF. The CDR3 DNA reads as TGTGCCAGCAGCTCCGGGGTGAATGAGCAGTTCTTC. The V call is TRBV7-3, the J call TRBJ2-1, with D perhaps matching TRBD2 (5 bases). Trimming took 4 bases from V and 7 from J, leaving 8 bases between them. This CDR3 is built from 12 residues. Germline assignment: CDR1 SGHTA and CDR2 FQGTGA.

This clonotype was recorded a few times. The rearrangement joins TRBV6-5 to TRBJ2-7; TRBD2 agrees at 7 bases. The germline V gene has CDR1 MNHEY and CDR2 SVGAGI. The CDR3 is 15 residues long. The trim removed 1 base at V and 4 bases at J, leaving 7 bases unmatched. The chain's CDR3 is CASSYYGEGRYEQYF. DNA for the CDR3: TGTGCCAGCAGTTACTACGGGGAGGGAAGGTACGAGCAGTACTTC.

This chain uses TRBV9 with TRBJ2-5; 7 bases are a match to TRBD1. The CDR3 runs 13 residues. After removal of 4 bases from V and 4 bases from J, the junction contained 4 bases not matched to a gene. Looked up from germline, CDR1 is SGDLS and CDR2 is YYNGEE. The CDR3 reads CASSQEGAETQYF. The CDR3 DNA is TGTGCCAGCAGCCAAGAGGGGGCAGAGACCCAGTACTTC.

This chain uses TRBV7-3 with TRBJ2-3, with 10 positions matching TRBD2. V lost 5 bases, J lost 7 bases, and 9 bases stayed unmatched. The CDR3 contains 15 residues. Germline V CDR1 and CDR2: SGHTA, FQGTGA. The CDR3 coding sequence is TGTGCCAGCAGCCCGGGACTAGCGACCTGGCATACGCAGTATTTT. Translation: CASSPGLATWHTQYF.